The clone carrying this T cell receptor (beta chain) was recorded a few times. This entry belongs to a study of T cells after yellow fever vaccination. Germline CDR1 is MNHNS and CDR2 is SASEGT. V was pared by 6 bases and J by 6 bases, with 12 bases between. The CDR3 contains 13 residues. TCRdb fed the 5' RACE reads into MiXCR, producing one record per CDR3 protein. The sample lists hundreds of thousands of distinct CDR3 sequences; around 13% were seen once. The chain couples TRBV6-1 to TRBJ2-1, with D possibly being TRBD1 (6 bases). This material consisted of CD4+ T cells sorted from PBMCs, taken 15 days after the yellow fever booster vaccination. The receptor's source is a man between 18 and 29 years old who received the YFV17D yellow fever vaccine. CDR3 coding DNA: TGTGCCAGCAGGCTAACAGGGAGCAATGAGCAGTTCTTC. Protein product: CASRLTGSNEQFF.